A single sample gave rise to the 23 T cell receptor beta chains below, sequenced in a study of CD8 T cells in ankylosing spondylitis. Study observations and caveats: A TCR beta motif of fewer than ten highly homologous variants appeared characteristic of ankylosing spondylitis blood.

TCRdb used MiXCR to reprocess the 5' RACE reads, holding one entry per CDR3 protein. Seen here are roughly 700,000 distinct CDR3 sequences, about 20% observed once, and the top ten hold under 20%. Which antigens these TCRs recognize remains unknown. The specimen sequenced was blood, either unsorted or a sorted T cell fraction (not recorded which). These receptors all stem from a male donor with ankylosing spondylitis.

The sample holds a few counts of this clonotype. The V call is TRBV12-3 or TRBV12-4, the J call TRBJ1-2, with 9 bases lining up with TRBD1. The CDR3 spans 15 residues. V shed 6 bases, J shed 3 bases, and the junction held 8 bases outside the gene matches. CDR3 sequence reads: CASSQWTGADYGYTF. CDR3 nucleotide sequence: TGTGCCAGCAGCCAATGGACAGGGGCGGACTATGGCTACACCTTC.

A few counts support this clonotype. The chain is built from TRBV3-1 and TRBJ2-3; D might be TRBD1 (6 bases). Germline lookup yields CDR1 LGHDT and CDR2 YNNKEL (reference sequence). V lost 6 bases to trimming and J lost 4 bases, with 14 bases between them. This CDR3 comprises 14 residues. The CDR3 protein is CASRSRGVPDTQYF. DNA for the CDR3: TGTGCCAGCAGGTCCAGGGGAGTGCCAGATACGCAGTATTTT.

The chain links TRBV30 to TRBJ2-7; 8 bases are shared with TRBD2. CDR3 size: 14 residues. CDR1 is GTSNPN and CDR2 is SVGIG in the germline V gene (reference sequence). Germline trimming cut 4 bases from V and 5 bases from J; bases unmatched to any gene: 10. CDR3 sequence: CAWKREGPLDEQYF. The DNA of the CDR3 is TGTGCCTGGAAACGGGAGGGCCCTCTAGACGAGCAGTACTTC.

V gene TRBV12-3 or TRBV12-4 combines with J gene TRBJ1-2; 7 nucleotides agree with TRBD1. The CDR3 loop spans 15 amino acids. Trimming cost V 3 bases and J 5 bases; bases outside gene matches: 9. CDR3 in amino acids: CASSFPLGQVYGYTF. The DNA of the CDR3 is TGTGCCAGCAGTTTCCCGCTTGGACAGGTTTATGGCTACACCTTC.

This clonotype was seen only a few times. V gene TRBV12-3 or TRBV12-4 combines with J gene TRBJ2-3, with TRBD2 as a possible D gene (6 bases). V was trimmed by 4 bases and J by 4 bases, leaving 15 bases between them. The CDR3 totals 15 residues. The CDR3 DNA is TGTGCCAGCAGTTCCGCCGGGACTCCCCCAGATACGCAGTATTTT. As protein: CASSSAGTPPDTQYF.

The J gene is TRBJ2-2, the V gene TRBV4-3; D is unresolved. In germline, CDR1 is LGHNA, CDR2 YSLEER. V was cut by 2 bases and J by 5 bases, with 6 bases left in between. The CDR3 has 13 amino acids. The CDR3 DNA follows: TGCGCCAGCAGCCAACTTGGGACCGGGGAGCTGTTTTTT. Its translation is CASSQLGTGELFF.

This chain uses TRBV11-2 with TRBJ1-2; D unresolved. Trimming cost V 5 bases and J 3 bases, with 10 bases left between them. The CDR3 has 13 residues. Germline assignment: CDR1 SGHAT and CDR2 FQNNGV. In DNA, the CDR3 is TGTGCCAGCAGCCCTCGATTATACTATGGCTACACCTTC. This gives the protein CASSPRLYYGYTF.

The V call is TRBV7-3, the J call TRBJ2-7; D gene uncertain. Germline V gives CDR1 SGHTA, CDR2 FQGTGA. V lost 5 bases and J 5 bases, leaving 13 bases between the germline ends. CDR3 length: 13 residues. The CDR3 coding sequence is TGTGCCAGCAGCCCAGCTGGTGGGGACGAGCAGTACTTC. The encoded protein is CASSPAGGDEQYF.

The genes are TRBV2 and TRBJ2-3; 11 bases are shared with TRBD2. This CDR3 is built from 16 residues. Germline-derived CDR1 and CDR2 are SNHLY and FYNNEI. J lost 2 bases, V lost 3 bases, and 4 bases had no gene match. The chain's CDR3 is CASSELLAGATDTQYF. The CDR3 DNA is TGTGCCAGCAGTGAGTTACTAGCGGGAGCCACAGATACGCAGTATTTT. Combining the CDR3 with reference TRBV2 and TRBJ2-3 gives the whole variable domain EPEVTQTPSHQVTQMGQEVILRCVPISNHLYFYWYRQILGQKVEFLVSFYNNEISEKSEIFDDQFSVERPDGSNFTLKIRSTKLEDSAMYFCASSELLAGATDTQYFGPGTRLTVL.

There are a few counts of this clonotype. The V call is TRBV12-3 or TRBV12-4, the J call TRBJ2-3, with 12 bases lining up with TRBD2. V lost 0 bases, J lost 4 bases, and 2 bases stayed unmatched. The CDR3 extends over 16 amino acids. The CDR3 sequence is CASSLALAGGADTQYF. CDR3 nucleotide sequence: TGTGCCAGCAGTTTAGCTCTAGCGGGGGGGGCAGATACGCAGTATTTT.

This clonotype was picked up a small number of times. This chain joins TRBV12-3 or TRBV12-4 and TRBJ2-5; TRBD2 matches at 8 bases. V dropped 3 bases and J dropped 4; count of bases not matched to a gene: 7. This CDR3 is built from 15 residues. The CDR3 protein is CASSFREGLGETQYF. CDR3 bases: TGTGCCAGCAGTTTTCGGGAGGGCCTAGGAGAGACCCAGTACTTC.

The chain recombines TRBV28 with TRBJ2-5; D is uncertain. Germline V gene data show CDR1 as MDHEN and CDR2 as SYDVKM. The CDR3 is 14 residues long. The V and J ends lost 6 bases and 1 base respectively, with 12 bases between them. CDR3 sequence (DNA): TGTGCCAGCAGCTCCCCTGATGGCCAAGAGACCCAGTACTTC. It translates to CASSSPDGQETQYF. The variable domain in full, completed from reference TRBV28 and TRBJ2-5, reads DVKVTQSSRYLVKRTGEKVFLECVQDMDHENMFWYRQDPGLGLRLIYFSYDVKMKEKGDIPEGYSVSREKKERFSLILESASTNQTSMYLCASSSPDGQETQYFGPGTRLLVL.

This clonotype has a handful of counts. V gene TRBV11-1 combines with J gene TRBJ2-6, with TRBD1 matching 7 bases. V was pared by 1 base and J by 1 base, with 7 bases of the junction left unmatched. Germline loops: CDR1 SGHAT, CDR2 FQDESV (reference sequence). This CDR3 spans 18 amino acids. CDR3 protein: CASSLVGQPLSGANVLTF. In DNA, the CDR3 is TGTGCCAGCAGCTTAGTGGGACAGCCCCTTTCTGGGGCCAACGTCCTGACTTTC.

This clonotype was picked up a small number of times. The J gene is TRBJ1-4, the V gene TRBV27; D uncertain. The V gene's germline CDR1 is MNHEY and CDR2 SMNVEV (reference sequence). This CDR3 is built from 15 residues. V dropped 6 bases and J dropped 0 bases, with 11 bases sitting between them. The CDR3 DNA reads TGTGCCAGCAGGCCTTCCCTTGCAACTAATGAAAAACTGTTTTTT. As protein: CASRPSLATNEKLFF.

This chain joins TRBV11-1 and TRBJ2-2, with 13 positions matching TRBD2. Losses at the gene ends were 5 bases for V and 7 bases for J; bases not matched to a gene: 19. CDR1 and CDR2 (germline): SGHAT, FQDESV (reference sequence). The CDR3 contains 20 residues. This chain's CDR3 is CASSRLPGTSGEDRIGELFF. CDR3 nucleotide sequence: TGTGCCAGCAGCAGACTTCCCGGGACTAGCGGGGAAGACCGAATCGGGGAGCTGTTTTTT.

The gene calls are TRBV29-1 and TRBJ1-2, with TRBD1 matching over 7 bases. V lost 6 bases to trimming and J lost 5 bases; unmatched junction nucleotides: 15. Looked up from germline, CDR1 is SQVTM and CDR2 is ANQGSEA. CDR3 length: 15 residues. The CDR3: CSVMTGSGAVYGYTF. The CDR3 DNA reads TGCAGCGTAATGACAGGGTCGGGAGCAGTATATGGCTACACCTTC.

V usage is TRBV29-1 and J usage is TRBJ2-1; maybe TRBD2 (7 bases). V shed 7 bases and J shed 5 bases, with 15 bases lying between them. There are 13 residues in the CDR3. Per the germline V gene, CDR1 is SQVTM and CDR2 is ANQGSEA. The CDR3: CSDLQGTNNEQFF. The CDR3 DNA follows: TGCAGCGACTTGCAGGGGACTAACAATGAGCAGTTCTTC.

The chain carries TRBV7-2 and TRBJ2-7, with TRBD1 matching 10 bases. This CDR3 is 16 amino acids long. Germline trimming cut 3 bases from V and 5 bases from J; bases unmatched to any gene: 10. Germline CDR1 SGHTA, CDR2 FQGNSA. This chain's CDR3 is CASSFSGTGVLDEQYF. The CDR3, as DNA: TGTGCCAGCAGCTTTTCCGGGACAGGGGTATTGGACGAGCAGTACTTC.

This rearrangement joins TRBV11-2 to TRBJ2-3, with 8 bases aligning to TRBD2. The V gene end was trimmed by 2 bases and the J gene end by 1 base; junction bases not matched to a gene: 8. Germline V CDR1 and CDR2: SGHAT, FQNNGV. This CDR3 comprises 17 residues. CDR3 sequence reads: CASSLRPPGGGTDTQYF. The CDR3, as DNA: TGTGCCAGCAGCTTACGACCCCCGGGAGGGGGCACAGATACGCAGTATTTT. Filled out from reference TRBV11-2 and TRBJ2-3, the complete variable domain reads EAGVAQSPRYKIIEKRQSVAFWCNPISGHATLYWYQQILGQGPKLLIQFQNNGVVDDSQLPKDRFSAERLKGVDSTLKIQPAKLEDSAVYLCASSLRPPGGGTDTQYFGPGTRLTVL.

The chain links TRBV4-1 to TRBJ1-6, with 8 nucleotides matching TRBD1. Germline V gene lookup returns CDR1 MGHRA and CDR2 YSYEKL. The V gene end was trimmed by 2 bases and the J gene end by 9 bases; junction bases not matched to a gene: 6. The CDR3 sequence is 15 residues long. CDR3: CASSQMTGAGSPLHF. The CDR3 nucleotides are TGCGCCAGCAGCCAAATGACAGGGGCCGGTTCACCCCTCCACTTT.

This chain links TRBV4-2 with TRBJ2-6; 7 bases are shared with TRBD1. The trim removed 5 bases at V and 0 bases at J, leaving 4 bases unmatched. This CDR3 spans 16 amino acids. Germline CDR1 and CDR2: LGHNA and YNFKEQ. The CDR3 DNA follows: TGTGCCAGCAGCAAACCAGGGGGCTCTGGGGCCAACGTCCTGACTTTC. The encoded protein is CASSKPGGSGANVLTF.

This clonotype was observed a handful of times. The rearrangement joins TRBV5-1 to TRBJ1-6; 7 positions match TRBD1. Trimming cost V 0 bases and J 7 bases; bases outside gene matches: 7. The V gene's germline CDR1 is SGHRS and CDR2 YFSETQ. This CDR3 spans 16 amino acids. The CDR3 reads CASSLEPTGANSPLHF. Written as DNA, the CDR3 is TGCGCCAGCAGCTTGGAACCCACAGGGGCGAATTCACCCCTCCACTTT.

V gene TRBV12-3 or TRBV12-4 combines with J gene TRBJ1-1, with D tentatively TRBD1 (5 bases). The CDR3 contains 14 residues. The V gene lost 3 bases and the J gene lost 9 bases, with 17 bases spanning the gap. This chain's CDR3 is CASSFSRATVQAFF. In DNA form, the CDR3 reads TGTGCCAGCAGTTTTTCCCGGGCGACAGTACAAGCTTTCTTT.